The present T cell receptor (beta chain) was sequenced within a study of blood T cell repertoires in COVID-19. The wider study: In each case, the material was cDNA or gDNA derived from T cells, B-cell-depleted T cells, or PBMCs.

Germline trimming cut 3 bases from V and 9 bases from J; bases unmatched to any gene: 13. Germline loops: CDR1 SGHTA, CDR2 FQGTGA. The CDR3 is made up of 16 amino acids. In the original workflow: It was from reference gene primer amplification that nucleated cell counts were estimated. The protocol was immunoSEQ multiplex PCR, while the TCRdb copy is restricted to in-frame clones and leaves out a portion. D and trimming were read from the DNA, whereas the V and J calls and clone size are those reported in that table. The sample consists of 300,000 to 350,000 clones, approximately 92% of them appearing once.

This rearrangement joins TRBV7-3 to TRBJ2-1, with TRBD2 matching over 8 bases. Sample: peripheral blood. The clonotype originates from a woman in her twenties or thirties with COVID-19, enrolled during active disease. CDR3 region: CASSFEPGLGVSEQFF. CDR3 nucleotides: TGTGCCAGCAGCTTCGAGCCGGGACTAGGAGTTTCTGAGCAGTTCTTC. Full variable domain (outside the CDR3, taken from reference TRBV7-3 and TRBJ2-1): GAGVSQTPSNKVTEKGKYVELRCDPISGHTALYWYRQSLGQGPEFLIYFQGTGAADDSGLPNDRFFAVRPEGSVSTLKIQRTERGDSAVYLCASSFEPGLGVSEQFFGPGTRLTVL.